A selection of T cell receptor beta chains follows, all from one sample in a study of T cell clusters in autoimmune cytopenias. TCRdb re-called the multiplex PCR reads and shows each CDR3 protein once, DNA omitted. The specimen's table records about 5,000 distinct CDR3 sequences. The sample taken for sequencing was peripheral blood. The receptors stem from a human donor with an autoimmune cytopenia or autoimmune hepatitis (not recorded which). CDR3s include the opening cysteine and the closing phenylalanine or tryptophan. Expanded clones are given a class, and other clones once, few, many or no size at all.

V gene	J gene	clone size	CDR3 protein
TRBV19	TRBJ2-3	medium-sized	CASSIGGGGTDTQYF
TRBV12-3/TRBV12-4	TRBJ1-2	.	CASSLMLTAWGYTF
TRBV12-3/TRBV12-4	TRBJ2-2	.	CASSLQGTGELFF
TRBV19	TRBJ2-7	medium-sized	CASSITGTGGNEQYF
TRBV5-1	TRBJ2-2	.	CASSPVGAGGSGELFF
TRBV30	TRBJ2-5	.	CASGNHRAPQETQYF
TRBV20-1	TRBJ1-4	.	CSARDTQGSEKLFF
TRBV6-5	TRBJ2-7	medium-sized	CASSSADSYEQYF
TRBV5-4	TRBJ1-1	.	CASSTDRGNTEAFF
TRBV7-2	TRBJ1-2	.	CASSLETGGGLRGYTF
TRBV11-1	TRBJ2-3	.	CASSWGRQVSTDTQYF
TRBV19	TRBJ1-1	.	CASSVGPLTEAFF
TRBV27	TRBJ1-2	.	CASSPKERSLNYGYTF
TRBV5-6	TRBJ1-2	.	CASSQPGMATVQGYTF
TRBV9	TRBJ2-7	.	CASSSGTGAYEQYF
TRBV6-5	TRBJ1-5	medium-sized	CASSYTGALTQPQHF
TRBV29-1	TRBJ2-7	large	CSVTSSYEQYF
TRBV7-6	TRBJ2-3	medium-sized	CASSSGQGTDTQYF
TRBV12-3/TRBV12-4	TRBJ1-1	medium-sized	CASSLWLTEAFF
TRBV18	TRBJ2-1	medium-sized	CASSITGTDNEQFF
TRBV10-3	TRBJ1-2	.	CATTGMDGYTF
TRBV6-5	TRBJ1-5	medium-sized	CASSYSVEQPQHF
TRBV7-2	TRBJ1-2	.	CASSLGDTWNYGYTF
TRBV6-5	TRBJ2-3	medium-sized	CASSRTEVVTDTQYF
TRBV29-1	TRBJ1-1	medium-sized	CSVGVNTEAFF
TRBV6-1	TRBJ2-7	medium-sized	CASALGGSYEQYF
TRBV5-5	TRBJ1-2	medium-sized	CASSETFRRGSRGYTF
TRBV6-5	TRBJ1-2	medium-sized	CASSYYDRDGDGYTF
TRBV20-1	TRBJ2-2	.	CSASTDTGELFF
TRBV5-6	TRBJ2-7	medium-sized	CASSSTYDRSRASYEQYF
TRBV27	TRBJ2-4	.	CASSPIKGAQRGALAKNIQYF
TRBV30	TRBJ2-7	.	CAWDAGGNAYEQYF
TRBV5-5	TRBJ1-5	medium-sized	CASSLAQGDQPQHF
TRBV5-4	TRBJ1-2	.	CASSLSGLGGYGYTF
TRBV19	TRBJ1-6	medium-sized	CASRTGDNSPLHF
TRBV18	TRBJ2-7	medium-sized	CASSPTLPGTSVLSYEQYF
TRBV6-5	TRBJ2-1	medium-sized	CASSYSPLGAGVEQFF
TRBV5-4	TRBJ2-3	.	CASSQGTSGNTDTQYF
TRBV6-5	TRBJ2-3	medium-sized	CASRLAGITDTQYF
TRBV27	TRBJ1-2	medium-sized	CASSFGGTYGYTF
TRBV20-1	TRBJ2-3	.	CSAIGGADTQYF
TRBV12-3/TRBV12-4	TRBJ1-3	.	CASSLGQSSGNTIYF
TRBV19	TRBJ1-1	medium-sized	CASSITVNTEAFF
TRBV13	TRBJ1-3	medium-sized	CASSSGLDTIYF
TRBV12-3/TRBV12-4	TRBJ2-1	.	CASTPGGNEQFF
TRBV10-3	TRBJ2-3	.	CASSTGSDTQHF